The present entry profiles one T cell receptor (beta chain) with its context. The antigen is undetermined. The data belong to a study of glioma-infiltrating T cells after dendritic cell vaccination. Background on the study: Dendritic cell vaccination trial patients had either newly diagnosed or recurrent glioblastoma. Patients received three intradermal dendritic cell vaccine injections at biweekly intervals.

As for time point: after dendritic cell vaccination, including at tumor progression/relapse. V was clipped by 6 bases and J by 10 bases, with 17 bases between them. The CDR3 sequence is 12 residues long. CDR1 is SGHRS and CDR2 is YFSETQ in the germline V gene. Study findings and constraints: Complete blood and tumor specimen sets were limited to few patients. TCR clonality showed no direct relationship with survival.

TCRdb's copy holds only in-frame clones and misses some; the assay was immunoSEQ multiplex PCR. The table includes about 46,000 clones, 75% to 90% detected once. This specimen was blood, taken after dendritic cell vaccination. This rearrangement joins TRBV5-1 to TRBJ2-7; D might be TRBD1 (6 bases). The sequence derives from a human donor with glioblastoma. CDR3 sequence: CASTGQKPLQYF. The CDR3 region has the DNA TGCGCCAGCACCGGACAGAAGCCTCTCCAGTACTTC.